This T cell receptor beta chain was sequenced for a study of blood T cell repertoires in COVID-19. Trimming removed 4 bases from V and 1 base from J, with 11 bases in between. Germline CDR1 and CDR2: SGHDN and FVKESK. The CDR3 consists of 16 residues. The sample holds a few counts of this clone. Assay: immunoSEQ multiplex PCR; the TCRdb copy retains only in-frame clones and omits some. The sample lists around 330,000 clones, around 85% seen once, with over 1.5% in the top ten. Sequenced material: PBMCs or T cells enriched from blood (not recorded which). The chain combines TRBV14 with TRBJ2-6; perhaps TRBD1 as D (6 bases). The source is a woman in her twenties or thirties who had been exposed to COVID-19. The CDR3 reads CASSPPGVSGANVLTF. The CDR3 DNA follows: TGTGCCAGCAGCCCCCCAGGGGTGTCTGGGGCCAACGTCCTGACTTTC.